The clone carrying this T cell receptor (beta chain) was counted a single time. RNA, once extracted, was reverse transcribed into cDNA for use as the sequencing template. Assay: immunoSEQ multiplex PCR; the TCRdb copy retains only in-frame clones and omits some. This table has about 160,000 clones, 50% to 70% appearing once. Described treatment: oral pan-JAK inhibitor, 5-10 mg twice daily. This entry comes from a study of CD8+ T cells in alopecia areata. CDR3 length: 13 residues. Per germline, CDR1 SQVTM and CDR2 ANQGSEA. Unmatched junction bases numbered 3, after V lost 6 bases and J lost 1 base. The clonotype was recovered from a human donor with alopecia areata. Source: CD4+ T cells sorted from blood, taken at week 4, from a patient treated with tofacitinib. The rearrangement links TRBV29-1 to TRBJ1-3; 7 bases are a match to TRBD1. The chain's CDR3 is CSVRQGSGNTIYF. CDR3 nucleotides: TGCAGCGTGCGACAGGGTTCTGGAAACACCATATATTTT.